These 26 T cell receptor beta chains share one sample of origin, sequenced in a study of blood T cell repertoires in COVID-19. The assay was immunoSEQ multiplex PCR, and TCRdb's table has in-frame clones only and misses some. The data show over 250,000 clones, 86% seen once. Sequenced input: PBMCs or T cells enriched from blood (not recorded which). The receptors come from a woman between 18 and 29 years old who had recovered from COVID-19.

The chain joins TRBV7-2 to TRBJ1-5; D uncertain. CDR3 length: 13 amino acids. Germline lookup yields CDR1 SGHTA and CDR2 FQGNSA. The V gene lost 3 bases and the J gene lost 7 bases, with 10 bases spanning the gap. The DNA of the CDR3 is TGTGCCAGCAGCTTTGGCAGCGGGCAGCCCCAGCATTTT. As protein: CASSFGSGQPQHF.

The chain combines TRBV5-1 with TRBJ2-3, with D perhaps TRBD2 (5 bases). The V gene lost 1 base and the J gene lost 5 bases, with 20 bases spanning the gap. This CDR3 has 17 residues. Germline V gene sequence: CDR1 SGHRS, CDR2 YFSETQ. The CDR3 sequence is CASSLLSLATSVDTQYF. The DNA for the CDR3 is TGCGCCAGCAGCTTGTTAAGCCTAGCTACCTCGGTAGATACGCAGTATTTT.

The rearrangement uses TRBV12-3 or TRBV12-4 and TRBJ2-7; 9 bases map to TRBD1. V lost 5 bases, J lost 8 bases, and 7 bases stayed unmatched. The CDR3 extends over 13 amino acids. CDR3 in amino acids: CASSQGTGSQQYF. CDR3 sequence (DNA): TGTGCCAGCAGTCAGGGGACAGGGAGTCAGCAGTACTTC.

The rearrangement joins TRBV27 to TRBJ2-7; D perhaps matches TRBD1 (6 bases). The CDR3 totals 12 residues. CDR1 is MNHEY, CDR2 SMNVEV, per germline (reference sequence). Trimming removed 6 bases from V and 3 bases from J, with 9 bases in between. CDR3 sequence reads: CASRDRIYEQYF. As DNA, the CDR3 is TGTGCCAGCAGGGACAGAATCTACGAGCAGTACTTC.

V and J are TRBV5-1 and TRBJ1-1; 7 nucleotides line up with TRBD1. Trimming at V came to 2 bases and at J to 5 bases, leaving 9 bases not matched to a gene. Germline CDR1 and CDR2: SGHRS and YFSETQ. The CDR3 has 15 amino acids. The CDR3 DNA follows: TGCGCCAGCAGCTTACGACAGGGCCGAAGTACTGAAGCTTTCTTT. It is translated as CASSLRQGRSTEAFF.

CDR3 nucleotides: TGTGCCAGCAGCTTGGGGCGGTACCAAGAGACCCAGTACTTC. Protein product: CASSLGRYQETQYF. The chain employs TRBV5-6 and TRBJ2-5, with D unclear. Trimming shortened V by 0 bases and J by 0 bases, and 6 bases separated the two germline ends. Per the germline V gene, CDR1 is SGHDT and CDR2 is YYEEEE. This CDR3 is built from 14 residues.

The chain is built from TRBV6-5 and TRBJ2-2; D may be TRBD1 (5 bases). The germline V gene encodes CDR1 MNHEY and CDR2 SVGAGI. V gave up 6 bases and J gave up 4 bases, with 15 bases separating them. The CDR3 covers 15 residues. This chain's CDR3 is CASSLAAGPTGELFF. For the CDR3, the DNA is TGTGCCAGCAGCCTCGCAGCAGGGCCCACCGGGGAGCTGTTTTTT.

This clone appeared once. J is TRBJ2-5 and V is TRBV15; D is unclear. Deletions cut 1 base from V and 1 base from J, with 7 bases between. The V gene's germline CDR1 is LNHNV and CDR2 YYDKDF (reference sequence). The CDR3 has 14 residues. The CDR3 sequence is CATSRGVSQETQYF. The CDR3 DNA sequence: TGTGCCACCAGCAGAGGAGTGTCCCAAGAGACCCAGTACTTC.

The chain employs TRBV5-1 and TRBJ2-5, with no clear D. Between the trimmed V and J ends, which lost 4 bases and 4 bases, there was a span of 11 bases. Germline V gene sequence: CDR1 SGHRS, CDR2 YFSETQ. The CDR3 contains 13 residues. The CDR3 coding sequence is TGCGCCAGCAGCACCTCTACTTTAGAGACCCAGTACTTC. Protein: CASSTSTLETQYF.

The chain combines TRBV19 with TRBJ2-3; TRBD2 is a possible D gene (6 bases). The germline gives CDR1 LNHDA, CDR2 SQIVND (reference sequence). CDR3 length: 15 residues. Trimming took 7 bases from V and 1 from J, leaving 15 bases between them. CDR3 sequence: CASTTWRAGTDTQYF. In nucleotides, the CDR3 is TGTGCCAGTACCACCTGGAGGGCAGGCACAGATACGCAGTATTTT.

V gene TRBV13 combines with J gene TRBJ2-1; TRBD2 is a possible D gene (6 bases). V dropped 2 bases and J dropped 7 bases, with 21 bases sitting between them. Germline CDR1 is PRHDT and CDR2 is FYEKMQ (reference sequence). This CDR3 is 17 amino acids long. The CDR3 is CASSLSPLALPKNEQFF. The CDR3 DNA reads TGTGCCAGCAGCTTATCCCCACTAGCTCTTCCCAAAAATGAGCAGTTCTTC.

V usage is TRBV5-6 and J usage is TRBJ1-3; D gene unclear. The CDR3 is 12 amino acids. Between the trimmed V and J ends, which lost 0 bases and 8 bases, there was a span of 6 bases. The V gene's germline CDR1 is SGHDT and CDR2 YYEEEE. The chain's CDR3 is CASSLDPDTIYF. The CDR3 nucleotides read TGTGCCAGCAGCTTGGATCCAGACACCATATATTTT.

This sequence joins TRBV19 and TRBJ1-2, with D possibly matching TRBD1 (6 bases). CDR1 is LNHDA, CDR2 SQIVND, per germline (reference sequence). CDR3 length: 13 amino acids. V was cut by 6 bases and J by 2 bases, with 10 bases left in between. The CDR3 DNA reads TGTGCCAGTAGCCCCGGGACAAACTATGGCTACACCTTC. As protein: CASSPGTNYGYTF.

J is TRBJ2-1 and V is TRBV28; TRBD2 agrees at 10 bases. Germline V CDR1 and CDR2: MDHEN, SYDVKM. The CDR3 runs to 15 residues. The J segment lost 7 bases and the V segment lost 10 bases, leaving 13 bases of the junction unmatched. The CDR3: CATTALAGDWNEQFF. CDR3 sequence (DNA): TGTGCCACCACCGCCCTAGCGGGAGATTGGAATGAGCAGTTCTTC.

The CDR3 loop is CAISDGLAGGTNTGELFF. The CDR3 DNA reads TGTGCCATCAGTGATGGACTAGCGGGGGGGACGAACACCGGGGAGCTGTTTTTT. The chain carries TRBV10-3 and TRBJ2-2, with 15 bases matching TRBD2. The germline V gene encodes CDR1 ENHRY and CDR2 SYGVKD. CDR3 length equals 18 residues. The V segment lost 3 bases and the J segment 0 bases; nucleotides outside the gene matches: 2.

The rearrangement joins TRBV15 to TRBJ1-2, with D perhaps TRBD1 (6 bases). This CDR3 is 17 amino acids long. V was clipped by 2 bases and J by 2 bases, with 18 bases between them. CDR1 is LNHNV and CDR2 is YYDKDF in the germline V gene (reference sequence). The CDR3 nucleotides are TGTGCCACCAGCAGACGAACTTTTCTACAGGGAAACTATGGCTACACCTTC. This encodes CATSRRTFLQGNYGYTF.

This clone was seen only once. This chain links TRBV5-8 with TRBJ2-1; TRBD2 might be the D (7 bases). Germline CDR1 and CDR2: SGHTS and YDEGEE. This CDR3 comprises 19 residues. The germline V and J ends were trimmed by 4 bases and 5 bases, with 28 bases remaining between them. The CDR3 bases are TGTGCCAGCAGCCGAACTCCCACAGGGAGGGGTCGAATAAACAATGAGCAGTTCTTC. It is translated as CASSRTPTGRGRINNEQFF. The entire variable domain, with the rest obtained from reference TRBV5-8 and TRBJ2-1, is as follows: EAGVTQSPTHLIKTRGQQATLRCSPISGHTSVYWYQQALGLGLQFLLWYDEGEERNRGNFPPRFSGRQFPNYSSELNVNALELEDSALYLCASSRTPTGRGRINNEQFFGPGTRLTVL.

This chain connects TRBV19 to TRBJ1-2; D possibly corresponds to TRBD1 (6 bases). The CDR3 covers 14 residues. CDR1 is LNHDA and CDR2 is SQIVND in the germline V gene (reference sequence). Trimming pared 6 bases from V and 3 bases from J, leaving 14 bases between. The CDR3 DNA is TGTGCCAGTAGACGAACAGGGTCGGACTATGGCTACACCTTC. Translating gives CASRRTGSDYGYTF.

This CDR3 is CASSPAGSGRTEAFF. For the CDR3, the DNA is TGTGCCAGCAGCCCAGCAGGGTCTGGGCGGACTGAAGCTTTCTTT. The chain links TRBV5-4 to TRBJ1-1; weak D call: TRBD1 (5 bases). This CDR3 is 15 amino acids long. CDR1 is SGHNT and CDR2 is YYREEE in the germline V gene (reference sequence). V was cut by 4 bases and J by 5 bases, with 18 bases left in between.

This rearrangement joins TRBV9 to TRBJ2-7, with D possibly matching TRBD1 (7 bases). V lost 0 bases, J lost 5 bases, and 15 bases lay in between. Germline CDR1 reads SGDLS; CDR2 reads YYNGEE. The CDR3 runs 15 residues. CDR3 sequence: CASSVGGGGFHEQYF. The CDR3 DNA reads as TGTGCCAGCAGCGTAGGTGGAGGGGGCTTCCACGAGCAGTACTTC. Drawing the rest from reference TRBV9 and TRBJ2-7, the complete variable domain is DSGVTQTPKHLITATGQRVTLRCSPRSGDLSVYWYQQSLDQGLQFLIQYYNGEERAKGNILERFSAQQFPDLHSELNLSSLELGDSALYFCASSVGGGGFHEQYFGPGTRLTVT.

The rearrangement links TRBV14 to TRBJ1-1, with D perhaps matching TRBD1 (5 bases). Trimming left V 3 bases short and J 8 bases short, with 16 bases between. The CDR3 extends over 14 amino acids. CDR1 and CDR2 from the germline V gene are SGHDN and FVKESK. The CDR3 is CASSQAGFGSEAFF. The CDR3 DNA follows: TGTGCCAGCAGCCAGGCAGGGTTTGGATCGGAAGCTTTCTTT.

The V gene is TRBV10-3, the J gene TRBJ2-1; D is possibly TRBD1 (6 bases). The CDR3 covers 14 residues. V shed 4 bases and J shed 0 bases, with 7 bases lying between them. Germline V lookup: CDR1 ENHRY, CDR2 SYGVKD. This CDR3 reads CAISGGGSYNEQFF. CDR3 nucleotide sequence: TGTGCCATCAGTGGAGGGGGCTCCTACAATGAGCAGTTCTTC.

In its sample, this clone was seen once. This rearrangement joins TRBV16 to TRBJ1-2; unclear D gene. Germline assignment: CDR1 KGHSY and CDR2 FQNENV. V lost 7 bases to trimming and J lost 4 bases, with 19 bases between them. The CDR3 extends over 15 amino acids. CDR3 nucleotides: TGTGCCAGCACCGACACCACGTGGCAGATCTATGGCTACACCTTC. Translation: CASTDTTWQIYGYTF.

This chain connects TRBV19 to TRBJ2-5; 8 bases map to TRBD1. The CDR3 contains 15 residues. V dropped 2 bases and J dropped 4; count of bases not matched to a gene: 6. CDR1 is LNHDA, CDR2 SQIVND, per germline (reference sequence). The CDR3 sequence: CASSIRDRGIETQYF. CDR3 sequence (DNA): TGTGCCAGTAGTATACGAGACAGGGGAATAGAGACCCAGTACTTC.

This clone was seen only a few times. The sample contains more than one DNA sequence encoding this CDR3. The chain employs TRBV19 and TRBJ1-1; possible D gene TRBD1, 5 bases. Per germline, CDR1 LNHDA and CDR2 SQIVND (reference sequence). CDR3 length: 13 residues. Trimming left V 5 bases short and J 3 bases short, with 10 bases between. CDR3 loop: CASSFGGDTEAFF. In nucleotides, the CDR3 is TGTGCCAGTAGTTTCGGGGGTGACACTGAAGCTTTCTTT.

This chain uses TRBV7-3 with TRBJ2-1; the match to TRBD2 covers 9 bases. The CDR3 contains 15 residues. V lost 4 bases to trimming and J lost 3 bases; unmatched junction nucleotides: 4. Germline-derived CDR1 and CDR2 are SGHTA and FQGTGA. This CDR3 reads CASSSTTSGYNEQFF. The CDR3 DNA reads TGTGCCAGCAGCTCCACGACTAGCGGCTACAATGAGCAGTTCTTC.